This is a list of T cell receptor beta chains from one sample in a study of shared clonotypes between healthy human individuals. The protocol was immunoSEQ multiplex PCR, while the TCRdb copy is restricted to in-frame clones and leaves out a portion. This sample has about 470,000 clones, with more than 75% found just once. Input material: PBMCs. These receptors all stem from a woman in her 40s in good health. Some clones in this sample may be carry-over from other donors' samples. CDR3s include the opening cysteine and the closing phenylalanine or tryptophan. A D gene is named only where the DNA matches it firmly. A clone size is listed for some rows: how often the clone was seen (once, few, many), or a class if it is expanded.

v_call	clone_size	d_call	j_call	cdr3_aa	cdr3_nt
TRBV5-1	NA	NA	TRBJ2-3	CASSPGLSTDTQYF	TGCGCCAGCAGCCCGGGACTTAGCACAGATACGCAGTATTTT
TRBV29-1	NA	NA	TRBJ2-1	CSVDASAVVNEQFF	TGCAGCGTTGATGCTAGCGCGGTTGTTAATGAGCAGTTCTTC
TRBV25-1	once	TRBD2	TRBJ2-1	CASTPTSGRAISRNEQFF	TGTGCCAGCACCCCGACTAGCGGGAGGGCGATATCGCGCAATGAGCAGTTCTTC
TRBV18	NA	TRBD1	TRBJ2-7	CASSPGQAPDYEQYF	TGTGCCAGCTCACCAGGACAGGCTCCCGACTACGAGCAGTACTTC
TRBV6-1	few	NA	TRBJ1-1	CASSEQKNTEAFF	TGTGCCAGCAGTGAACAGAAGAACACTGAAGCTTTCTTT
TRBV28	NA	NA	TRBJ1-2	CASSLGGYGYTF	TGTGCCAGCAGTTTAGGTGGCTATGGCTACACCTTC
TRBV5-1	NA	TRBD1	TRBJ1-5	CASSAGQGPTINQPQHF	TGCGCCAGCAGCGCGGGACAGGGGCCTACAATCAATCAGCCCCAGCATTTT
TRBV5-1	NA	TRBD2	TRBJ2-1	CASSGPTIAGTYNEQFF	TGCGCCAGCAGCGGGCCCACCATAGCGGGAACCTACAATGAGCAGTTCTTC
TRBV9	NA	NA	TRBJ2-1	CASSTHRYGDEQFF	TGTGCCAGCAGCACTCACAGGTACGGGGATGAGCAGTTCTTC
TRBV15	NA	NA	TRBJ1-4	CATSPLSRILEEKLFF	TGTGCCACCAGCCCCTTGTCCAGGATCCTCGAAGAAAAACTGTTTTTT
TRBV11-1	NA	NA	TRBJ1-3	CASSLIEAGYSGNTIYF	TGTGCCAGCAGCTTAATAGAGGCCGGCTACTCTGGAAACACCATATATTTT
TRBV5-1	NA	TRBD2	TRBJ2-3	CASSLVPGGHTDTQYF	TGCGCCAGCAGCTTGGTTCCGGGAGGCCACACAGATACGCAGTATTTT
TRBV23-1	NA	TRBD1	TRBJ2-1	CASRDRGFVNEQFF	TGCGCCAGCCGGGACAGGGGGTTTGTCAATGAGCAGTTCTTC
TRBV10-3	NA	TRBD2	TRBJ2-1	CAISKIGGGGSGYNEQFF	TGTGCCATCAGCAAGATTGGGGGTGGCGGGAGCGGGTACAATGAGCAGTTCTTC
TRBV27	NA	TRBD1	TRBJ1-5	CASSSGTGLNQPQHF	TGTGCCAGCAGTTCAGGGACAGGGCTGAATCAGCCCCAGCATTTT
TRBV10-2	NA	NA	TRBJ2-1	CASSVAGLNEQFF	TGCGCCAGCAGTGTTGCTGGGCTCAATGAGCAGTTCTTC
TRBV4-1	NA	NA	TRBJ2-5	CASRPGLGETQYF	TGCGCCAGCAGACCGGGACTTGGAGAGACCCAGTACTTC
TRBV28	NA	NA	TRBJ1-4	CASSSRREGEEKLFF	TGTGCCAGCAGTTCTCGGAGAGAGGGTGAAGAAAAACTGTTTTTT
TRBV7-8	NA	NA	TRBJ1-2	CASSSSRITNYGYTF	TGTGCCAGCAGCTCTAGTCGAATTACTAACTATGGCTACACCTTC
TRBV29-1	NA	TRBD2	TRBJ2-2	CSVEITSGNGELFF	TGCAGCGTTGAAATCACTAGCGGGAACGGGGAGCTGTTTTTT
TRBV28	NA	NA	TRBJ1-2	CASSWRDRLNYGYTF	TGTGCCAGCAGTTGGCGCGACCGTTTGAACTATGGCTACACCTTC
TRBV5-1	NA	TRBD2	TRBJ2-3	CASSWGTSGFTDTQYF	TGCGCCAGCAGCTGGGGGACTAGCGGGTTCACAGATACGCAGTATTTT
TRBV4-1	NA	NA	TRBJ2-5	CASSRFGGPRAETQYF	TGCGCCAGCAGCCGCTTCGGGGGGCCCCGTGCGGAGACCCAGTACTTC
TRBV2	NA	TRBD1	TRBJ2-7	CASSKAGTGGPEQYF	TGTGCCAGCTCAAAAGCCGGGACAGGGGGCCCCGAGCAGTACTTC
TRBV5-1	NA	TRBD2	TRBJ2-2	CASSLDTLAGTGELFF	TGCGCCAGCAGCTTGGATACCTTAGCGGGCACCGGGGAGCTGTTTTTT
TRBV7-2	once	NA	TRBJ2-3	CASSQKVDTQYF	TGTGCCAGCAGTCAGAAGGTGGATACGCAGTATTTT
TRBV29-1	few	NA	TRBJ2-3	CSVVGGGTTDTQYF	TGCAGCGTTGTGGGGGGAGGAACCACAGATACGCAGTATTTT
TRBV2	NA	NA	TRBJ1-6	CASTPSGRDSPLHF	TGTGCCAGCACCCCGAGCGGACGAGATTCACCCCTCCACTTT
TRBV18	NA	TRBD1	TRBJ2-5	CASSSLRLGQGAQETQYF	TGTGCCAGCTCATCCCTACGTTTGGGACAGGGGGCGCAAGAGACCCAGTACTTC
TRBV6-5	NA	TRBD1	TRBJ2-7	CASSYSGTGQNYEQYF	TGTGCCAGCAGTTACTCGGGGACAGGGCAAAACTACGAGCAGTACTTC
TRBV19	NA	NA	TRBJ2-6	CASSIAGRANVLTF	TGTGCCAGTAGTATTGCTGGAAGGGCCAACGTCCTGACTTTC
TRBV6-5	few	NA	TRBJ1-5	CASSYQGNQPQHF	TGTGCCAGCAGTTACCAAGGGAATCAGCCCCAGCATTTT
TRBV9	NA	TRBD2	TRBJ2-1	CASSVGGASGRDEQFF	TGTGCCAGCAGCGTAGGAGGGGCTAGCGGGAGGGATGAGCAGTTCTTC